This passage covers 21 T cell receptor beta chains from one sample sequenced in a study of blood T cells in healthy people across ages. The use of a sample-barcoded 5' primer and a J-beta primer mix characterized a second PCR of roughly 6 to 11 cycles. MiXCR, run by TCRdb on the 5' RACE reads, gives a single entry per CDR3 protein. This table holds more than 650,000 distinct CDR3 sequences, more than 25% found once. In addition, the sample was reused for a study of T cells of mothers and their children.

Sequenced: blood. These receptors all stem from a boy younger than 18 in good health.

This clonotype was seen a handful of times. The CDR3 DNA reads TGTGCCAGCAGCCCCGGGGGGACACCCCTCCACTTT. It yields the protein CASSPGGTPLHF. The chain combines TRBV3-1 with TRBJ1-6, with a weak D call TRBD1 (5 bases). The CDR3 loop spans 12 amino acids. Germline V gives CDR1 LGHDT, CDR2 YNNKEL (reference sequence). Trimming left V 4 bases short and J 11 bases short, with 9 bases between.

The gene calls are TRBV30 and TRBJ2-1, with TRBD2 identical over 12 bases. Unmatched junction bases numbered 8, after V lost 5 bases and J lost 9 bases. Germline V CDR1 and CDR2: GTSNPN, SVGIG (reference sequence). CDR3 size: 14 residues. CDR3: CAWGRLAGEGEQFF. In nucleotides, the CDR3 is TGTGCCTGGGGCAGACTAGCGGGGGAGGGTGAGCAGTTCTTC.

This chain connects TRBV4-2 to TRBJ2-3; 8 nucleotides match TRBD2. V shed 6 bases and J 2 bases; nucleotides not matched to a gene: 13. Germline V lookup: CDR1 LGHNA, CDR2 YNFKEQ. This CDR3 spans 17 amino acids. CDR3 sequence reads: CASRRDGGAGLTDTQYF. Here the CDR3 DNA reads TGTGCCAGCAGGCGAGACGGGGGGGCCGGTCTCACAGATACGCAGTATTTT.

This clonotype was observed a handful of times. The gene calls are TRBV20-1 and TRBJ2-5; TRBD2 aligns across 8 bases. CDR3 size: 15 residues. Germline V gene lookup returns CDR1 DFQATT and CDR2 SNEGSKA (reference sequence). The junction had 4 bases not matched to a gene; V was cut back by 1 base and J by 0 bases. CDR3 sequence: CSARAIAGYQETQYF. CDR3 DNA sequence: TGCAGTGCTAGAGCTATAGCGGGGTACCAAGAGACCCAGTACTTC.

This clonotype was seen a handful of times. The CDR3 DNA is TGTGCCACCAGCAGAGTTATGAGAACACAGCCCCAGCATTTT. It is translated as CATSRVMRTQPQHF. The chain employs TRBV15 and TRBJ1-5; D remains ambiguous. Germline assignment: CDR1 LNHNV and CDR2 YYDKDF (reference sequence). Trimming removed 1 base from V and 7 bases from J, with 11 bases in between. The CDR3 covers 14 residues.

CDR3 coding DNA: TGCAGTGCATCCTTACTAGCGGGGGTTAATGAGCAGTTCTTC. It codes for CSASLLAGVNEQFF. The chain combines TRBV20-1 with TRBJ2-1, with 11 bases aligning to TRBD2. The V and J ends lost 6 bases and 7 bases, in that order; junction bases with no gene match: 8. Per the germline V gene, CDR1 is DFQATT and CDR2 is SNEGSKA (reference sequence). This CDR3 is built from 14 residues.

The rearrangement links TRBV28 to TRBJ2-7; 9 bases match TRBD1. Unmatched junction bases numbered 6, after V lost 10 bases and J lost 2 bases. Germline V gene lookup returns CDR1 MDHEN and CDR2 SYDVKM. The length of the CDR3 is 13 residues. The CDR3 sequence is CATLRTGAYEQYF. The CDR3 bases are TGTGCCACCCTGAGGACAGGGGCCTACGAGCAGTACTTC.

The CDR3 reads CASSGAGVYNEQFF. For the CDR3, the DNA is TGCGCCAGCAGTGGAGCGGGAGTGTATAATGAGCAGTTCTTC. This rearrangement joins TRBV5-1 to TRBJ2-1, with 8 bases that match TRBD2. CDR1 SGHRS and CDR2 YFSETQ come from the germline V gene. The CDR3 sequence is 14 residues long. Trimming removed 5 bases from V and 7 bases from J; junction bases left unmatched: 8. Supplemented by reference TRBV5-1 and TRBJ2-1, the full variable domain reads KAGVTQTPRYLIKTRGQQVTLSCSPISGHRSVSWYQQTPGQGLQFLFEYFSETQRNKGNFPGRFSGRQFSNSRSEMNVSTLELGDSALYLCASSGAGVYNEQFFGPGTRLTVL.

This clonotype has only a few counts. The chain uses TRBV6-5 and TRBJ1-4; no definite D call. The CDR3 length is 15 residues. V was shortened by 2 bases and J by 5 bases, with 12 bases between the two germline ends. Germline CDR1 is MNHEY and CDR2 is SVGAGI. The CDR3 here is CASSYVRESNEKLFF. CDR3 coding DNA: TGTGCCAGCAGTTACGTCCGGGAATCGAATGAAAAACTGTTTTTT.

CDR3: CASGSLPGEDVLTF. CDR3 in DNA: TGTGCTAGTGGTTCCCTCCCAGGGGAGGACGTCCTGACTTTC. V is TRBV12-5 and J is TRBJ2-6; D tentatively fits TRBD1 or TRBD2 (6 bases each). The CDR3 length is 14 residues. Germline values: CDR1 LGHNT, CDR2 FRNRAP. V shed 4 bases and J shed 11 bases, with 15 bases lying between them. Complete variable domain (other parts from reference TRBV12-5 and TRBJ2-6): DARVTQTPRHKVTEMGQEVTMRCQPILGHNTVFWYRQTMMQGLELLAYFRNRAPLDDSGMPKDRFSAEMPDATLATLKIQPSEPRDSAVYFCASGSLPGEDVLTFGAGSRLTVL.

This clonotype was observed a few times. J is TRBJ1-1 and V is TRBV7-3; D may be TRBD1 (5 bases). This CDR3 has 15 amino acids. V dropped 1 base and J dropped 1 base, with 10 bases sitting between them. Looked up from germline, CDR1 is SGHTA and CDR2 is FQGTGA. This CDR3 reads CASSLNGAGNTEAFF. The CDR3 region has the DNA TGTGCCAGCAGCTTAAACGGGGCTGGGAACACTGAAGCTTTCTTT. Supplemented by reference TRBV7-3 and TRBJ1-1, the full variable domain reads GAGVSQTPSNKVTEKGKYVELRCDPISGHTALYWYRQSLGQGPEFLIYFQGTGAADDSGLPNDRFFAVRPEGSVSTLKIQRTERGDSAVYLCASSLNGAGNTEAFFGQGTRLTVV.

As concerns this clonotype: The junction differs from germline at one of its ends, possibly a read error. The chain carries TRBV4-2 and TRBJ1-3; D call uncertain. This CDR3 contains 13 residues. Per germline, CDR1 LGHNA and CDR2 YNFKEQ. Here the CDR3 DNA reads TGTGCCAGCCACGCAGCCTCTGGAAACACCGTATATTTT. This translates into CASHAASGNTVYF.

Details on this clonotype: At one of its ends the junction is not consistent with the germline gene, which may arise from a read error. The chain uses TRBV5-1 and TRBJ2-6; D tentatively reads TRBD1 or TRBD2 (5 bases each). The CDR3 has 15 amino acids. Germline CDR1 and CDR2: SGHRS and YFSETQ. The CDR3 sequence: CAGSLGVTGANVLTF. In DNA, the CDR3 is TGCGCCGGCAGCTTGGGGGTCACTGGGGCCAACGTCCTGACTTTC.

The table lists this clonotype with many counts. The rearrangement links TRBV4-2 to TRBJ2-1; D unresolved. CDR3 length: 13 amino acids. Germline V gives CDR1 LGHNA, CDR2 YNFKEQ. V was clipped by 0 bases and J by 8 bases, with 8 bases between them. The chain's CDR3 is CASSQDLEYEQFF. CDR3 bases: TGTGCCAGCAGCCAAGATCTGGAATATGAGCAGTTCTTC.

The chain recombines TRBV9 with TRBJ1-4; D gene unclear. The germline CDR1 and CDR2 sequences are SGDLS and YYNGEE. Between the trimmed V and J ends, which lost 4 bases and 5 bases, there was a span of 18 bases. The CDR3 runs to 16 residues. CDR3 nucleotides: TGTGCCAGCAGCAAAGGGTTTGGCAGGACGAATGAAAAACTGTTTTTT. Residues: CASSKGFGRTNEKLFF.

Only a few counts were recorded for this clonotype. The CDR3 bases are TGCAGTGCGCGACTAGCGGGGGACTCCTACGAGCAGTACTTC. It translates to CSARLAGDSYEQYF. The chain is built from TRBV20-1 and TRBJ2-7; TRBD2 matches at 12 bases. In germline, CDR1 is DFQATT, CDR2 SNEGSKA (reference sequence). The CDR3 runs to 14 residues. With 6 bases clipped from V and 0 bases from J, the junction kept 3 bases outside the gene matches.

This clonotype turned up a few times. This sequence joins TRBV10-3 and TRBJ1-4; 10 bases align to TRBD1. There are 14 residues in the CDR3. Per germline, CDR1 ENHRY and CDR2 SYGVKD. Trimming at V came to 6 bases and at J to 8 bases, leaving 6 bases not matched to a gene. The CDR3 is CAISEGDRGEKLFF. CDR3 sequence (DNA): TGTGCCATCAGCGAAGGGGACAGGGGCGAAAAACTGTTTTTT.

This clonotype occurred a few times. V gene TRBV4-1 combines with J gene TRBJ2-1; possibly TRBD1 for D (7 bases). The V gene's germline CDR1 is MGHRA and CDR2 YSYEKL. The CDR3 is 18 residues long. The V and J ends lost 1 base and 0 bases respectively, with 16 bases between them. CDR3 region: CASSQARGARSSYNEQFF. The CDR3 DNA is TGCGCCAGCAGCCAAGCCAGGGGGGCTCGGAGCTCCTACAATGAGCAGTTCTTC.

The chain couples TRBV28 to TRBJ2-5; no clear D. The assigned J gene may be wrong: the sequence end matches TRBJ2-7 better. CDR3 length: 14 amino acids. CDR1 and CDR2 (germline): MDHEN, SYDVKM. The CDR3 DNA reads TGTGCCAGCAGTTTAGGGTCTGTCCCCTACGAGCAGTACTTC. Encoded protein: CASSLGSVPYEQYF.

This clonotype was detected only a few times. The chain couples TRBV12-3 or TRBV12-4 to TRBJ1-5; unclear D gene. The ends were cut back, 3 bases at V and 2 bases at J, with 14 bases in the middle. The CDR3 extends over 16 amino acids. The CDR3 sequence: CASSLVGFRGNQPQHF. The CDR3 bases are TGTGCCAGCAGTTTGGTCGGTTTTCGGGGCAATCAGCCCCAGCATTTT.

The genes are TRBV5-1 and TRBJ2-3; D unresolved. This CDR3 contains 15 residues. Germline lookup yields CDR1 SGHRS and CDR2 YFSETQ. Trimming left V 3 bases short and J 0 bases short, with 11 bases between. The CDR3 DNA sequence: TGCGCCAGCAGCTGGACGGTTTTTAGCACAGATACGCAGTATTTT. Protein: CASSWTVFSTDTQYF.